The T cell receptor beta chain under discussion was sequenced for a study of cytomegalovirus exposure and HLA in healthy donors. Sequencing used immunoSEQ multiplex PCR; TCRdb keeps in-frame clones, though not all of them. The sample consists of some 76,000 clones, about 94% of them appearing once. Remarks on this clone: The antigen is unknown.

Study observations and caveats: Cytomegalovirus status was reportedly diagnosed by the classifier with high specificity and sensitivity. Confirmation was obtained in vitro that a few CMV-associated chains are specific for CMV antigens. The study flagged some 170 TCR beta chains as cytomegalovirus-associated.

Germline V gene sequence: CDR1 KGHSH, CDR2 LQKENI. V shed 4 bases and J 2 bases; nucleotides not matched to a gene: 4. CDR3 length: 15 amino acids. Sequenced sample: PBMCs. The sequence came from a young woman in good health and CMV-seronegative. The chain is built from TRBV18 and TRBJ2-7; 11 bases map to TRBD1. CDR3 nucleotides: TGTGCCAGCTCACTGGGGACAGGGGGTACCTACGAGCAGTACTTC. This gives the protein CASSLGTGGTYEQYF.